This entry lists 30 T cell receptor beta chains sequenced from one sample in a study of long-term antiretroviral therapy in people with HIV. Assay version v3.0 of immunoSEQ was used, and it was run at survey level. The data were produced by immunoSEQ multiplex PCR, yet TCRdb's version contains in-frame clones alone and is incomplete. Seen here are roughly 37,000 clones, roughly 78% observed once, and the top ten hold approximately 5.5%. Material: unsorted PBMCs, obtained 3.4 years after starting antiretroviral therapy. These receptors originate from a man aged 30-40 years with HIV.

The chain links TRBV10-2 to TRBJ2-2, with D maybe TRBD2 (5 bases). The CDR3 loop spans 16 amino acids. CDR1 is WSHSY, CDR2 SAAADI, per germline. The ends were cut back, 6 bases at V and 1 base at J, with 15 bases in the middle. In DNA form, the CDR3 reads TGCGCCAGCAGCCTCCTTGGCGGAGGGAACACCGGGGAGCTGTTTTTT. This codes for CASSLLGGGNTGELFF.

This clone was seen only once. This chain connects TRBV7-8 to TRBJ2-3, with TRBD1 matching 11 bases. Germline CDR1 is SGHVS and CDR2 is FQNEAQ. The CDR3 loop spans 15 amino acids. V lost 5 bases to trimming and J lost 2 bases; unmatched junction nucleotides: 3. The CDR3 sequence: CASSRDRGYTDTQYF. The DNA for the CDR3 is TGTGCCAGCAGCCGGGACAGGGGGTACACAGATACGCAGTATTTT.

The chain has TRBV4-1 and TRBJ1-4; D not resolved. The CDR3 sequence is 14 residues long. The germline gives CDR1 MGHRA, CDR2 YSYEKL. The germline V and J ends were trimmed by 5 bases and 6 bases, with 13 bases remaining between them. This CDR3 reads CASSKRQFDEKLFF. The CDR3 DNA is TGCGCCAGCAGCAAAAGGCAGTTCGATGAAAAACTGTTTTTT.

The gene calls are TRBV18 and TRBJ2-7; D ambiguous. Germline V gives CDR1 KGHSH, CDR2 LQKENI. CDR3 length: 12 amino acids. Trimming stripped 3 bases from V and 6 bases from J, with 9 bases between. The CDR3 protein is CASSPTLSEQYF. The CDR3 DNA reads TGTGCCAGCTCACCGACATTGAGCGAGCAGTACTTC.

The chain recombines TRBV29-1 with TRBJ2-3; D may be TRBD2 (5 bases). The CDR3 covers 15 residues. Looked up from germline, CDR1 is SQVTM and CDR2 is ANQGSEA. Trimming pared 7 bases from V and 0 bases from J, leaving 17 bases between. Here the CDR3 DNA reads TGCAGCGCCCGAGGGCGGCTCTCTAGCACAGATACGCAGTATTTT. Protein sequence: CSARGRLSSTDTQYF.

V usage is TRBV5-1 and J usage is TRBJ2-7; 7 positions match TRBD1. The trim removed 0 bases at V and 4 bases at J, leaving 4 bases unmatched. The CDR3 contains 14 residues. Per germline, CDR1 SGHRS and CDR2 YFSETQ. CDR3 loop: CASSLGQGSYEQYF. As DNA, the CDR3 is TGCGCCAGCAGCTTGGGACAGGGAAGTTACGAGCAGTACTTC.

The chain employs TRBV28 and TRBJ2-1, with 9 nucleotides matching TRBD2. The length of the CDR3 is 17 residues. V lost 3 bases to trimming and J lost 5 bases; unmatched junction nucleotides: 11. Germline V gene sequence: CDR1 MDHEN, CDR2 SYDVKM. The CDR3 DNA is TGTGCCAGCAGTTTGGATAGCGGGAGAGTCCATCACAATGAGCAGTTCTTC. Translated: CASSLDSGRVHHNEQFF.

This clone was found a few times. V gene TRBV11-2 combines with J gene TRBJ2-4; 11 nucleotides line up with TRBD2. The length of the CDR3 is 16 residues. Germline-derived CDR1 and CDR2 are SGHAT and FQNNGV. V gave up 6 bases and J gave up 1 base; unmatched junction bases: 5. Here the CDR3 reads CASSSPSGRAKNIQYF. The CDR3 DNA follows: TGTGCCAGCAGTTCCCCTAGCGGGAGGGCCAAAAACATTCAGTACTTC.

The rearrangement joins TRBV18 to TRBJ1-3, with 9 bases identical to TRBD1. The germline gives CDR1 KGHSH, CDR2 LQKENI. After removal of 3 bases from V and 1 base from J, the junction contained 4 bases not matched to a gene. The length of the CDR3 is 16 residues. CDR3 protein: CASSPTGGQSGNTIYF. The CDR3 bases are TGTGCCAGCTCACCCACAGGGGGCCAATCTGGAAACACCATATATTTT. The full variable domain, rest sourced from reference TRBV18 and TRBJ1-3, is NAGVMQNPRHLVRRRGQEARLRCSPMKGHSHVYWYRQLPEEGLKFMVYLQKENIIDESGMPKERFSAEFPKEGPSILRIQQVVRGDSAAYFCASSPTGGQSGNTIYFGEGSWLTVV.

This clone was detected a few times. Other nucleotide sequences in the sample specify the same CDR3. The rearrangement uses TRBV9 and TRBJ2-2, with 7 bases lining up with TRBD1. The V and J ends lost 3 bases and 2 bases, in that order; junction bases with no gene match: 4. The CDR3 has 15 amino acids. Germline V lookup: CDR1 SGDLS, CDR2 YYNGEE. For the CDR3, the DNA is TGTGCCAGCAGCGGTAGACAGGGAAACACCGGGGAGCTGTTTTTT. Translating gives CASSGRQGNTGELFF.

This rearrangement joins TRBV10-3 to TRBJ2-7; the D gene is possibly TRBD1 (6 bases). This CDR3 comprises 13 residues. Germline CDR1 ENHRY, CDR2 SYGVKD. Trimming removed 4 bases at V and 7 bases at J, with 14 bases between. The CDR3 region has the DNA TGTGCCATCAGTGCGGGACAAGAAAGAGAGCAGTACTTC. Its translation is CAISAGQEREQYF.

The chain combines TRBV6-1 with TRBJ2-7, with unresolved D. V lost 5 bases and J 0 bases, leaving 14 bases between the germline ends. Per germline, CDR1 MNHNS and CDR2 SASEGT. The CDR3 consists of 15 residues. CDR3: CASSPRDSSSYEQYF. Here the CDR3 DNA reads TGTGCCAGCAGTCCTCGTGACTCGAGCTCCTACGAGCAGTACTTC.

The V call is TRBV7-8, the J call TRBJ2-7, with a weak D call TRBD1 (5 bases). The CDR3 contains 14 residues. From germline, CDR1 is SGHVS and CDR2 FQNEAQ. The V end was cut by 5 bases, the J end by 3 bases, with 14 bases between. CDR3 sequence: CASSLQGTGYEQYF. The CDR3 DNA is TGTGCCAGCAGCCTGCAGGGAACAGGCTACGAGCAGTACTTC.

The chain has TRBV5-8 and TRBJ2-7; D is ambiguous. V dropped 1 base and J dropped 6 bases, with 11 bases sitting between them. Looked up from germline, CDR1 is SGHTS and CDR2 is YDEGEE. This CDR3 region has 13 residues. CDR3 in amino acids: CASSLRPIGEQYF. In DNA form, the CDR3 reads TGTGCCAGCAGCTTGAGGCCTATCGGCGAGCAGTACTTC.

This clone was observed once. J is TRBJ2-7 and V is TRBV19; 9 positions match TRBD1. The CDR3 has 14 residues. V was pared by 5 bases and J by 7 bases, with 9 bases of the junction left unmatched. CDR1 and CDR2 from the germline V gene are LNHDA and SQIVND (reference sequence). DNA of the CDR3: TGTGCCAGTAGTGGCACCGGGACAGGGTATGAGCAGTACTTC. It is translated as CASSGTGTGYEQYF.

The chain has TRBV5-1 and TRBJ1-2, with 7 positions matching TRBD1. Per the germline V gene, CDR1 is SGHRS and CDR2 is YFSETQ. The CDR3 consists of 15 residues. The V and J ends lost 3 bases and 6 bases, in that order; junction bases with no gene match: 11. The CDR3 DNA sequence: TGCGCCAGCAGCTCCAGACCTAGGACAGGCCATGGCTACACCTTC. Translating gives CASSSRPRTGHGYTF.

The CDR3 here is CASSQGWGDGQPQHF. The CDR3, as DNA: TGCGCCAGCAGCCAAGGATGGGGGGATGGGCAGCCCCAGCATTTT. The J gene is TRBJ1-5, the V gene TRBV4-1; D may be TRBD1 (5 bases). The V and J ends lost 1 base and 7 bases respectively, with 14 bases between them. Germline values: CDR1 MGHRA, CDR2 YSYEKL. CDR3 length: 15 residues.

This chain joins TRBV5-6 and TRBJ2-7; 9 nucleotides agree with TRBD1. Germline V lookup: CDR1 SGHDT, CDR2 YYEEEE. This CDR3 is 14 amino acids long. With V trimmed by 2 bases and J by 6 bases, 6 bases remained unmatched. Here the CDR3 reads CASSFWDRVSEQYF. CDR3 sequence (DNA): TGTGCCAGCAGCTTCTGGGACAGGGTCTCCGAGCAGTACTTC. Filled out from reference TRBV5-6 and TRBJ2-7, the complete variable domain reads DAGVTQSPTHLIKTRGQQVTLRCSPKSGHDTVSWYQQALGQGPQFIFQYYEEEERQRGNFPDRFSGHQFPNYSSELNVNALLLGDSALYLCASSFWDRVSEQYFGPGTRLTVT.

The chain combines TRBV5-4 with TRBJ2-7; D unresolved. The CDR3 is 14 residues long. V lost 6 bases and J lost 5, with 18 bases in between. Germline V CDR1 and CDR2: SGHNT, YYREEE (reference sequence). The CDR3 here is CASIPVYFQDEQYF. The CDR3 nucleotides read TGTGCCAGCATCCCAGTTTACTTCCAAGACGAGCAGTACTTC. Together with reference TRBV5-4 and TRBJ2-7, the CDR3 gives the full variable domain: ETGVTQSPTHLIKTRGQQVTLRCSSQSGHNTVSWYQQALGQGPQFIFQYYREEENGRGNFPPRFSGLQFPNYSSELNVNALELDDSALYLCASIPVYFQDEQYFGPGTRLTVT.

J is TRBJ2-3 and V is TRBV6-5; perhaps D is TRBD1 or TRBD2 (5 bases each). Per germline, CDR1 MNHEY and CDR2 SVGAGI. The CDR3 sequence is 12 residues long. Trimming took 6 bases from V and 1 from J, leaving 5 bases between them. The CDR3 DNA reads TGTGCCAGCAGGGGGGGCACAGATACGCAGTATTTT. Translation: CASRGGTDTQYF.

The chain links TRBV28 to TRBJ1-4; D possibly corresponds to TRBD1 (5 bases). The CDR3 runs 16 residues. The V gene lost 2 bases and the J gene lost 7 bases, with 17 bases spanning the gap. The germline V gene encodes CDR1 MDHEN and CDR2 SYDVKM. CDR3 protein: CASSLIEGPGVEKLFF. Written as DNA, the CDR3 is TGTGCCAGCAGTTTAATAGAGGGGCCGGGGGTTGAAAAACTGTTTTTT.

V gene TRBV7-3 combines with J gene TRBJ2-1; 9 bases are a match to TRBD2. The J segment lost 7 bases and the V segment lost 6 bases, leaving 7 bases of the junction unmatched. Germline assignment: CDR1 SGHTA and CDR2 FQGTGA. The CDR3 has 14 residues. CDR3 in amino acids: CASSLAGRGNEQFF. The CDR3 region has the DNA TGTGCCAGCAGTCTAGCGGGGCGAGGAAATGAGCAGTTCTTC.

The chain is built from TRBV7-9 and TRBJ2-3; D unresolved. This CDR3 is 14 amino acids long. Trimming took off 4 bases at V and 1 base at J, with 9 bases between the two ends. Germline CDR1 is SEHNR and CDR2 is FQNEAQ (reference sequence). This CDR3 reads CASSSLLGTDTQYF. CDR3 in DNA: TGTGCCAGCAGCTCCCTTTTGGGCACAGATACGCAGTATTTT.

The V and J genes are TRBV19 and TRBJ2-5, with 11 bases lining up with TRBD1. With V trimmed by 10 bases and J by 6 bases, 10 bases remained unmatched. From germline, CDR1 is LNHDA and CDR2 SQIVND (reference sequence). This CDR3 spans 14 amino acids. The CDR3 DNA reads TGTGCCACCTTACCGGGACAGGGGGAAAAGACCCAGTACTTC. Protein: CATLPGQGEKTQYF.

The rearrangement links TRBV11-2 to TRBJ2-1, with 10 bases matching TRBD1. The CDR3 consists of 15 residues. CDR1 is SGHAT and CDR2 is FQNNGV in the germline V gene. Unmatched junction bases numbered 8, after V lost 3 bases and J lost 9 bases. CDR3 DNA: TGTGCCAGCAGCTTGGCCAGACAGGGGGCGGGTGAGCAGTTCTTC. As protein: CASSLARQGAGEQFF.

The chain recombines TRBV5-1 with TRBJ2-5, with 8 bases fitting TRBD2. With V trimmed by 2 bases and J by 2 bases, 8 bases remained unmatched. The CDR3 extends over 16 amino acids. Germline V gives CDR1 SGHRS, CDR2 YFSETQ. The CDR3 DNA sequence: TGCGCCAGCAGCTTCGGACTAGCAGAAAATCAAGAGACCCAGTACTTC. Its translation is CASSFGLAENQETQYF.

V usage is TRBV7-9 and J usage is TRBJ2-3; 7 nucleotides line up with TRBD2. The CDR3 has 15 residues. J was trimmed by 6 bases and V by 0 bases; bases with no gene match: 6. Germline lookup yields CDR1 SEHNR and CDR2 FQNEAQ (reference sequence). The CDR3 coding sequence is TGTGCCAGCAGCTTAGCGGGAGGGCCGGAGGATACGCAGTATTTT. This encodes CASSLAGGPEDTQYF.

This chain joins TRBV4-3 and TRBJ2-1; 7 bases map to TRBD2. The junction had 15 bases not matched to a gene; V was cut back by 4 bases and J by 9 bases. The CDR3 is 16 residues long. The germline CDR1 and CDR2 sequences are LGHNA and YSLEER. CDR3 DNA sequence: TGCGCCAGCAGCCCCAGAGATCTAGGTTGGGAGGGTGAGCAGTTCTTC. As protein: CASSPRDLGWEGEQFF.

The chain has TRBV20-1 and TRBJ2-3, with unresolved D. CDR3 length equals 11 residues. Germline V gene lookup returns CDR1 DFQATT and CDR2 SNEGSKA (reference sequence). V was clipped by 2 bases and J by 2 bases, with 2 bases between them. As DNA, the CDR3 is TGCAGTGCTAGATCCACAGATACGCAGTATTTT. Its translation: CSARSTDTQYF.

The V call is TRBV7-8, the J call TRBJ2-2, with 9 bases identical to TRBD2. The ends lost 5 bases at V and 2 bases at J; junction bases unmatched: 3. Germline CDR1 reads SGHVS; CDR2 reads FQNEAQ. The CDR3 consists of 15 residues. CDR3 DNA: TGTGCCAGCAGCGTACTAGCGGGTAACACCGGGGAGCTGTTTTTT. Its translation is CASSVLAGNTGELFF.